This T cell receptor beta chain is from a study of OX40 agonist ivuxolimab in advanced cancers. Sequenced by immunoSEQ multiplex PCR; TCRdb stores in-frame clones only, minus some. The sample lists tens of thousands of clones; approximately 86% were seen once. V lost 2 bases and J lost 6, with 11 bases in between. CDR3 length equals 13 residues. Germline lookup yields CDR1 SGDLS and CDR2 YYNGEE. The J gene is TRBJ1-2, the V gene TRBV9; a possible D gene is TRBD1 (5 bases). Sequenced material: CD4+ or CD8+ T cells sorted from blood, taken in a trial of the OX40 agonist ivuxolimab. This clonotype was obtained from an adult with an advanced solid tumor such as melanoma, head and neck, liver or kidney cancer. CDR3 loop: CASSVPGGNGYTF. In nucleotides, the CDR3 is TGTGCCAGCAGCGTCCCGGGGGGTAATGGCTACACCTTC.